The next 5 T cell receptor beta chains were all read from a single sample in a study of blood T cell repertoires in COVID-19. Produced via immunoSEQ multiplex PCR; TCRdb's table is partial and in-frame only. The table shows roughly 52,000 clones, with over 85% occurring only once. Sequencing was done on a sample of peripheral blood. The source of these receptors is a woman aged 80 or older with acute or convalescent COVID-19.

This clone appeared a single time. The chain uses TRBV7-2 and TRBJ2-1; 10 bases map to TRBD2. CDR1 is SGHTA, CDR2 FQGNSA, per germline. The CDR3 loop spans 15 amino acids. V shed 5 bases, J shed 10 bases, and the junction held 11 bases outside the gene matches. The CDR3 DNA follows: TGTGCCAGCAGCCCCACTAGCGGGGTCCCGGGGGAGCAGTTCTTC. This codes for CASSPTSGVPGEQFF.

The rearrangement links TRBV3-1 (or the pseudogene TRBV3-2) to TRBJ1-1; 8 bases match TRBD1. The germline CDR1 and CDR2 sequences are LGHDT and YNNKEL (reference sequence). V was pared by 0 bases and J by 4 bases, with 7 bases of the junction left unmatched. The length of the CDR3 is 16 residues. For the CDR3, the DNA is TGTGCCAGCAGCCAAGAGACCACAGGGGGGAGCACTGAAGCTTTCTTT. Translation gives CASSQETTGGSTEAFF.

This clone was counted a single time. CDR3 amino acids: CASHSGGNTGELFF. Here the CDR3 DNA reads TGTGCCAGCCACTCAGGGGGAAACACCGGGGAGCTGTTTTTT. The chain uses TRBV27 and TRBJ2-2; TRBD1 matches 7 bases. CDR3 length equals 14 residues. The trim removed 8 bases at V and 2 bases at J, leaving 5 bases unmatched. Germline assignment: CDR1 MNHEY and CDR2 SMNVEV (reference sequence).

The rearrangement joins TRBV9 to TRBJ2-2; unclear D gene. Trimming cost V 1 base and J 0 bases, with 7 bases left between them. Germline CDR1 reads SGDLS; CDR2 reads YYNGEE. The CDR3 has 15 amino acids. CDR3 DNA: TGTGCCAGCAGCGTACGTGGGCCGAACACCGGGGAGCTGTTTTTT. The encoded protein is CASSVRGPNTGELFF.

This chain joins TRBV5-4 and TRBJ1-4; D is perhaps TRBD1 (5 bases). The CDR3 loop spans 13 amino acids. Germline V CDR1 and CDR2: SGHNT, YYREEE (reference sequence). V was cut by 2 bases and J by 8 bases, with 10 bases left in between. CDR3 nucleotide sequence: TGTGCCAGCAGCTTCGGGGGAGGGGAAAAACTGTTTTTT. Its translation: CASSFGGGEKLFF.